A selection of T cell receptor beta chains follows, all from one sample in a study of blood T cell repertoires in COVID-19. Profiling relied on immunoSEQ multiplex PCR, and the TCRdb table lists in-frame clones only, not all of them. In the table there are hundreds of thousands of clones, approximately 86% of which are singletons. The sequencing sample was made of peripheral blood. The receptor source for this set is a woman older than 75 with active or convalescent COVID-19. Both conserved end residues are part of each CDR3. Fields, in order: clone size, V gene, J gene, D gene, CDR3 length, CDR3 DNA, CDR3 protein. D genes are given only for firm matches. A row's size may be missing; if present it is once, few, many or a size class.

>NA|TRBV12-3/TRBV12-4|TRBJ1-1|NA|12
TGTGCCAGCAGTTTGAGGCAGCCTGAAGCTTTCTTT
CASSLRQPEAFF
>NA|TRBV3-1/TRBV3-2|TRBJ2-2|NA|17
TGTGCCAGCAGCCAAGTATTCGTAATTTCAGGGACCGGGGAGCTGTTTTTT
CASSQVFVISGTGELFF
>few|TRBV28|TRBJ1-3|TRBD1|19
TGTGCCAGCAGTTTATTCCTTGGGACAGAGACACACTCTGGAAACACCATATATTTT
CASSLFLGTETHSGNTIYF
>many|TRBV7-9|TRBJ2-2|NA|13
TGTGCCAGCAGCTTTGAGCACGGCGGGGAGCTGTTTTTT
CASSFEHGGELFF
>NA|TRBV5-1|TRBJ1-4|TRBD1|15
TGCGCCAGCAGCTTGGCCGGGACAGAAAATGAAAAACTGTTTTTT
CASSLAGTENEKLFF
>NA|TRBV6-1|TRBJ1-3|NA|14
TGTGCCAGCAGTGAACAGGGGAAGGGAAACACCATATATTTT
CASSEQGKGNTIYF
>NA|TRBV5-5|TRBJ1-2|NA|13
TGTGCCAGCAGCTTGGGAGGGAACTATGGCTACACCTTC
CASSLGGNYGYTF
>NA|TRBV18|TRBJ2-2|NA|17
TGTGCCAGCTCACCAGGGCTCAGGGGCGTGAACACCGGGGAGCTGTTTTTT
CASSPGLRGVNTGELFF
>NA|TRBV4-1|TRBJ1-6|TRBD1|16
TGCGCCAGCAGCCAAGATGGGACAGGGGATAATTCACCCCTCCACTTT
CASSQDGTGDNSPLHF
>NA|TRBV2|TRBJ1-6|TRBD1|14
TGTGCCAGCAGTTCTAGGACAGGGGGTTCACCCCTCCACTTT
CASSSRTGGSPLHF
>NA|TRBV19|TRBJ2-1|NA|17
TGTGCCAGTAGTATAGATGGTCGGAGGGACAGTAGCAATGAGCAGTTCTTC
CASSIDGRRDSSNEQFF
>NA|TRBV18|TRBJ2-3|NA|15
TGTGCCAGCTCACCCGACGGCGGCAGGGGAGATACGCAGTATTTT
CASSPDGGRGDTQYF
>NA|TRBV27|TRBJ1-4|NA|15
TGTGCCAGCAGTTTATATCGAGCGAGTAATGAAAAACTGTTTTTT
CASSLYRASNEKLFF
>NA|TRBV3-1/TRBV3-2|TRBJ2-1|NA|14
TGTGCCAGCAGCCGGTTAACGAGCCGCGATGAGCAGTTCTTC
CASSRLTSRDEQFF
>NA|TRBV7-9|TRBJ1-1|NA|11
TGTGCCAGCAGCCCCGAGACTGAAGCTTTCTTT
CASSPETEAFF
>NA|TRBV4-2|TRBJ1-2|NA|15
TGTGCCAGCAGCCAAGGAGGGATCGCTAACTATGGCTACACCTTC
CASSQGGIANYGYTF
>NA|TRBV10-1|TRBJ2-7|TRBD1|14
TGCGCCAGCAGTGGGACAGGGGGTAGTGGGGAGCAGTACTTC
CASSGTGGSGEQYF
>NA|TRBV28|TRBJ2-2|NA|11
TGTGCCAGCAGTAGGACGACAGCCGCCTCCTTT
CASSRTTAASF
>once|TRBV30|TRBJ1-6|TRBD1|15
TGTGCCTGGAGCGTCCGGACAGGGACGGATTCACCCCTCCACTTT
CAWSVRTGTDSPLHF
>NA|TRBV7-8|TRBJ1-2|TRBD1|18
TGTGCCAGCAGCCCTCTAAGAGTCGGGACAGGGTATTACTATGGCTACACCTTC
CASSPLRVGTGYYYGYTF
>NA|TRBV19|TRBJ2-1|TRBD2|16
TGTGCCAGTAGTTGGAGGTCTAGCGGGGGAGACAATGAGCAGTTCTTC
CASSWRSSGGDNEQFF
>few|TRBV27|TRBJ2-1|NA|16
TGTGCCAGCAGAGAGGGGGCCCGGACTACCTACAATGAGCAGTTCTTC
CASREGARTTYNEQFF
>once|TRBV18|TRBJ2-5|NA|13
TGTGCCAGCTCGCCGGGAGACCAAGAGACCCAGTACTTC
CASSPGDQETQYF
>NA|TRBV5-1|TRBJ2-1|TRBD2|15
TGCGCCAGCAGCCCCCAAGGACTAGCAGCGGATGAGCAGTTCTTC
CASSPQGLAADEQFF
>NA|TRBV24-1|TRBJ2-1|TRBD2|16
TGTGCCACCAGTGAACCCGGGACTAGCGGGGATCGGGGGCAGTTCTTC
CATSEPGTSGDRGQFF
>once|TRBV3-1/TRBV3-2|TRBJ2-2|NA|15
TGTGCCAGCAGCCAAGTGTGGGGCTCCACCGGGGAGCTGTTTTTT
CASSQVWGSTGELFF
>NA|TRBV6-1|TRBJ2-3|TRBD2|16
TGTGCCAGCAGTGGCAGACTAGCGGGAAGCCCAGATACGCAGTATTTT
CASSGRLAGSPDTQYF
>NA|TRBV28|TRBJ1-4|NA|12
TGTGCCAGCTTCACGAGGGGGGAAAAACTGTTTTTT
CASFTRGEKLFF
>NA|TRBV5-1|TRBJ1-5|TRBD1|14
TGCGCCAGCAGCCCCACAGGGGAAGTTCAGCCCCAGCATTTT
CASSPTGEVQPQHF
>NA|TRBV5-1|TRBJ1-2|TRBD1|16
TGCGCCAGCAGGGGACAGGGGGCGTATCAGAACTATGGCTACACCTTC
CASRGQGAYQNYGYTF
>NA|TRBV5-1|TRBJ1-2|NA|16
TGCGCCAGCAGCTTGAGGGATCGGGGAACTGACTATGGCTACACCTTC
CASSLRDRGTDYGYTF
>NA|TRBV2|TRBJ1-3|NA|14
TGTGCCAGCAGTAAACAGGTCTCTAAGGACACCATATATTTT
CASSKQVSKDTIYF
>NA|TRBV20-1|TRBJ2-7|NA|9
TGCAGTGCTCGGAGGGAGCAGTACTTC
CSARREQYF
>NA|TRBV30|TRBJ2-1|TRBD2|15
TGTGCCGAACGTATAGGCTCTAGCGGCCGCAATGAGCAGTTCTTC
CAERIGSSGRNEQFF
>NA|TRBV5-1|TRBJ2-3|TRBD2|16
TGCGCCAGCAGCCCCATCACAGCGGGAGTGGGCGATACGCAGTATTTT
CASSPITAGVGDTQYF
>once|TRBV9|TRBJ2-1|TRBD1|15
TGTGCCAGCAGCGTAGTGGGACAGGGGGCGGTTGAGCAGTTCTTC
CASSVVGQGAVEQFF
>once|TRBV7-9|TRBJ2-7|NA|12
TGTGCCAGCAGCTTAGGAGACTACGAGCAGTACTTC
CASSLGDYEQYF
>NA|TRBV19|TRBJ2-7|TRBD1|16
TGTGCCAGTAGCAATGACCGGGACAGGAGTTCCTACGAGCAGTACTTC
CASSNDRDRSSYEQYF
>NA|TRBV4-1|TRBJ1-1|TRBD1|15
TGCGCCAGCAGCCAAGGGACAGGGGGTGCCCAAGGAGCTTTCTTT
CASSQGTGGAQGAFF
>NA|TRBV19|TRBJ2-5|NA|14
TGTGCCAGTAGTACACAGGGTTTTGGAGAGACCCAGTACTTC
CASSTQGFGETQYF
>few|TRBV6-4|TRBJ1-1|NA|13
TGTGCCAGCAGTTACGACAGGAACACTGAAGCTTTCTTT
CASSYDRNTEAFF
>NA|TRBV30|TRBJ1-4|TRBD1|12
TGTGCCTCAGACAGGGTGAATGAAAAACTGTTTTTT
CASDRVNEKLFF
>NA|TRBV7-2|TRBJ2-5|NA|13
TGTGCCAGCAGCTTCTGGGGGGAAGAGACCCAGTACTTC
CASSFWGEETQYF
>NA|TRBV13|TRBJ2-7|NA|13
TGTGCCAGCAGCCCGCGACAGGCCCTCGAGCAGTACTTC
CASSPRQALEQYF
>NA|TRBV10-2|TRBJ1-2|TRBD1|15
TGCGCCAGCAGAGGTGGGCAGGGGGTCGACTATGGCTACACCTTC
CASRGGQGVDYGYTF
>NA|TRBV11-2|TRBJ1-3|NA|13
TGTGCCAGCAGCTTAGACAGGGCAAACACCATATATTTT
CASSLDRANTIYF
>NA|TRBV2|TRBJ2-6|TRBD1|14
TGTGCCAGCACCAGGGGGCTAGGGGCCAACGTCCTGACTTTC
CASTRGLGANVLTF